The 8 T cell receptor beta chains given below trace back to one sample, sequenced in a study of sequential checkpoint blockade in melanoma. Treatment described: randomized to nivolumab then ipilimumab (arm A) or the reverse (arm B). Clones were read by immunoSEQ multiplex PCR, and TCRdb kept only the in-frame ones, dropping some. This table has about 16,000 clones, approximately 93% appearing once. The input for sequencing was CD8+ T cells sorted from blood (inferred from file names), taken from a patient given nivolumab and ipilimumab in sequence. These TCRs come from a human donor with melanoma.

The chain links TRBV7-2 to TRBJ2-1, with TRBD2 matching over 7 bases. The CDR3 extends over 16 amino acids. CDR1 is SGHTA and CDR2 is FQGNSA in the germline V gene. V gave up 2 bases and J gave up 1 base; unmatched junction bases: 5. In DNA form, the CDR3 reads TGTGCCAGCAGCTTATCTAGCGGACCATCCTACAATGAGCAGTTCTTC. This encodes CASSLSSGPSYNEQFF.

The chain is built from TRBV19 and TRBJ1-2, with TRBD1 identical over 7 bases. The CDR3 sequence is 17 residues long. Germline-derived CDR1 and CDR2 are LNHDA and SQIVND (reference sequence). Losses at the gene ends were 3 bases for V and 3 bases for J; bases not matched to a gene: 13. CDR3 protein: CASSMRADRANDYGYTF. The CDR3 DNA reads TGTGCCAGTAGTATGAGGGCCGACAGGGCGAATGACTATGGCTACACCTTC.

The J gene is TRBJ1-6, the V gene TRBV4-1, with 7 bases aligning to TRBD1. Trimming removed 3 bases from V and 7 bases from J; junction bases left unmatched: 3. Germline CDR1 and CDR2: MGHRA and YSYEKL. This CDR3 is 14 amino acids long. As DNA, the CDR3 is TGCGCCAGCAGCCACGAAGGGGGCAATTCACCCCTCCACTTT. Translated: CASSHEGGNSPLHF.

This chain connects TRBV7-2 to TRBJ1-3; 8 nucleotides match TRBD1. The V gene end was trimmed by 8 bases and the J gene end by 8 bases; junction bases not matched to a gene: 2. Germline CDR1 is SGHTA and CDR2 is FQGNSA. The CDR3 runs to 11 residues. The chain's CDR3 is CASPGGDTIYF. Here the CDR3 DNA reads TGTGCCAGCCCAGGGGGCGACACCATATATTTT.

The V and J genes are TRBV9 and TRBJ1-2; weak D call: TRBD1 (5 bases). The CDR3 contains 15 residues. V was clipped by 7 bases and J by 0 bases, with 16 bases between them. Germline CDR1 SGDLS, CDR2 YYNGEE. The CDR3 region is CASRKSDSSNYGYTF. The CDR3 DNA follows: TGTGCCAGCCGGAAAAGCGACAGTTCTAACTATGGCTACACCTTC.

This clone was seen once. The chain couples TRBV4-2 to TRBJ1-4, with D unresolved. This CDR3 has 14 amino acids. From germline, CDR1 is LGHNA and CDR2 YNFKEQ. The ends were cut back, 0 bases at V and 9 bases at J, with 11 bases in the middle. The CDR3 DNA sequence: TGTGCCAGCAGCCAAGATCTGTTGGAGAAAAAACTGTTTTTT. It codes for CASSQDLLEKKLFF.

The chain combines TRBV12-5 with TRBJ2-7, with D tentatively TRBD1 (6 bases). V lost 2 bases and J lost 3, with 17 bases in between. Looked up from germline, CDR1 is LGHNT and CDR2 is FRNRAP. The CDR3 totals 16 residues. The CDR3 sequence: CASGLFQGHQIYEQYF. In DNA form, the CDR3 reads TGTGCTAGTGGTTTGTTTCAGGGGCATCAGATCTACGAGCAGTACTTC.

The chain is built from TRBV4-1 and TRBJ1-1; D gene unclear. Germline CDR1 and CDR2: MGHRA and YSYEKL. The CDR3 has 10 residues. Trimming pared 7 bases from V and 10 bases from J, leaving 10 bases between. As DNA, the CDR3 is TGCGCCAGCATGGGGAGAAGAGCTTTCTTT. Its translation: CASMGRRAFF.